What follows are 6 T cell receptor beta chains derived from one specimen sequenced in a study of blood T cell repertoires in COVID-19. Only in-frame clones appear in the TCRdb table, and some are missing; sequencing was by immunoSEQ multiplex PCR. The sample lists 220,000 or so clones, around 84% occurring once. Source material: PBMCs or T cells enriched from blood (not recorded which). These receptor sequences come from a middle-aged woman who had recovered from COVID-19.

The chain couples TRBV28 to TRBJ1-3; D not resolved. V lost 3 bases and J lost 4, with 7 bases in between. CDR1 is MDHEN and CDR2 is SYDVKM in the germline V gene. The CDR3 sequence is 13 residues long. CDR3 nucleotide sequence: TGTGCCAGCAGTTTCCCGGGGGGAAACACCATATATTTT. This translates into CASSFPGGNTIYF. The full variable domain, with the rest looked up from reference TRBV28 and TRBJ1-3, is DVKVTQSSRYLVKRTGEKVFLECVQDMDHENMFWYRQDPGLGLRLIYFSYDVKMKEKGDIPEGYSVSREKKERFSLILESASTNQTSMYLCASSFPGGNTIYFGEGSWLTVV.

The V gene is TRBV6-5, the J gene TRBJ2-2; possible D gene TRBD1, 6 bases. Germline V gene sequence: CDR1 MNHEY, CDR2 SVGAGI. Trimming took off 7 bases at V and 4 bases at J, with 13 bases between the two ends. The CDR3 runs to 14 residues. The CDR3, as DNA: TGTGCCAGCATCCGGACAGTCCGCACCGGGGAGCTGTTTTTT. This encodes CASIRTVRTGELFF.

The V gene is TRBV27, the J gene TRBJ1-2, with 7 bases identical to TRBD1. The CDR3 consists of 15 residues. The V and J ends lost 6 bases and 1 base, in that order; junction bases with no gene match: 8. Germline V gene sequence: CDR1 MNHEY, CDR2 SMNVEV (reference sequence). The CDR3 sequence: CASSSSGQSNYGYTF. The CDR3 coding sequence is TGTGCCAGCAGCTCCTCGGGACAGAGTAACTATGGCTACACCTTC.

Here the CDR3 DNA reads TGTGCCAGCTCACCAGACGCCGGGGGGCTGAACTATGGCTACACCTTC. Protein product: CASSPDAGGLNYGYTF. This chain uses TRBV18 with TRBJ1-2; the D gene is possibly TRBD1 (6 bases). CDR1 and CDR2 from the germline V gene are KGHSH and LQKENI. The CDR3 contains 16 residues. V lost 2 bases and J lost 2, with 15 bases in between.

The CDR3 DNA is TGTGCCAGTTCGACAGGGGACACTGAAGCTTTCTTT. Its translation: CASSTGDTEAFF. The chain recombines TRBV19 with TRBJ1-1, with 8 bases identical to TRBD1. The CDR3 spans 12 residues. After removal of 8 bases from V and 3 bases from J, the junction contained 2 bases not matched to a gene. Germline V gene sequence: CDR1 LNHDA, CDR2 SQIVND (reference sequence).

This rearrangement joins TRBV28 to TRBJ1-2; no clear D. Germline V CDR1 and CDR2: MDHEN, SYDVKM. This CDR3 spans 13 amino acids. Trimming stripped 5 bases from V and 4 bases from J, with 11 bases between. The CDR3 DNA reads as TGTGCCAGCAGTCAGAGCGTCCCCTATGGCTACACCTTC. Its protein product is CASSQSVPYGYTF.